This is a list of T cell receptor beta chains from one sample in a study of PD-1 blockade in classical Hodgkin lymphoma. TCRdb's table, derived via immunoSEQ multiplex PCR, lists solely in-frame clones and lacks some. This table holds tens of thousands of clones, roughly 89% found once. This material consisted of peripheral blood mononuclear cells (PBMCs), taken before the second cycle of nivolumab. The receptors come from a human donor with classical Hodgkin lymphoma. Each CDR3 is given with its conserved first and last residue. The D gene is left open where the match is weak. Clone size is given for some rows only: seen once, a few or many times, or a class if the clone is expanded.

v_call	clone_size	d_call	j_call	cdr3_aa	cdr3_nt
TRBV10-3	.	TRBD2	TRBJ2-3	CAISTTSGSSDTQYF	TGTGCCATCAGCACGACTAGCGGGAGCTCAGATACGCAGTATTTT
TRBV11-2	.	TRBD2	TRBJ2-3	CASTTSGGALQSDTQYF	TGTGCCAGCACTACTAGCGGGGGGGCCCTACAGTCGGATACGCAGTATTTT
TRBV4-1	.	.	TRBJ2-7	CASSQEGGYEQYF	TGCGCCAGCAGCCAAGAGGGGGGCTACGAGCAGTACTTC
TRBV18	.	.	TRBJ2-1	CASSPTMQGNEQFF	TGTGCCAGCTCACCGACTATGCAGGGCAATGAGCAGTTCTTC
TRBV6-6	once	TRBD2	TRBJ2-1	CASSSSLTSGNNEQFF	TGTGCCAGCAGTTCCTCCCTGACTAGCGGTAACAATGAGCAGTTCTTC
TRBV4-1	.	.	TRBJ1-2	CASSQMFQEARPRKRGYTF	TGCGCCAGCAGCCAGATGTTTCAGGAGGCCCGACCAAGGAAACGGGGCTACACCTTC
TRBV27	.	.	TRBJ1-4	CASRKGPRNEKLFF	TGTGCCAGCAGAAAGGGACCCCGGAATGAAAAACTGTTTTTT
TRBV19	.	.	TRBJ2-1	CASRSGPSYNEQFF	TGTGCCAGTCGGAGCGGCCCCTCCTACAATGAGCAGTTCTTC
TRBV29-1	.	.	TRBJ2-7	CSVEDPYLYEQYF	TGCAGCGTTGAAGACCCATACCTTTACGAGCAGTACTTC
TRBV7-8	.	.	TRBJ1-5	CASSFLSGGNQPQHF	TGTGCCAGCAGCTTTCTTTCAGGGGGCAATCAGCCCCAGCATTTT
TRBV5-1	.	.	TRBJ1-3	CASSLGTAGNTIYF	TGCGCCAGCAGCCTCGGGACCGCCGGAAACACCATATATTTT
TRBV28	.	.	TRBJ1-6	CASSEPGSSYNSPLHF	TGTGCCAGCAGTGAGCCCGGGAGCTCCTATAATTCACCCCTCCACTTT
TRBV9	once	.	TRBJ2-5	CASSVEGSETQYF	TGTGCCAGCAGCGTGGAAGGTTCAGAGACCCAGTACTTC
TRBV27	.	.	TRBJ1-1	CASSNRVNTEAFF	TGTGCCAGCAGTAACAGGGTTAACACTGAAGCTTTCTTT
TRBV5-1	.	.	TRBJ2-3	CASSLGQSTDTQYF	TGCGCCAGCAGCTTGGGACAGAGCACAGATACGCAGTATTTT
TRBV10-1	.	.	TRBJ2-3	CASSGRDTQYF	TGCGCCAGCAGTGGGAGAGATACGCAGTATTTT
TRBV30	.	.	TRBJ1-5	CAWSRGAVQPQHF	TGTGCCTGGAGTAGGGGGGCGGTTCAGCCCCAGCATTTT
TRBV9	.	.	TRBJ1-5	CASSVGAGDNQPQHF	TGTGCCAGCAGCGTAGGTGCGGGTGACAATCAGCCCCAGCATTTT
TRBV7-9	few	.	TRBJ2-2	CASRTGANTGELFF	TGTGCCAGCAGGACCGGGGCGAACACCGGGGAGCTGTTTTTT
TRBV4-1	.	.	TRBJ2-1	CASSQQGIGDNEQFF	TGCGCCAGCAGCCAACAGGGAATTGGCGACAATGAGCAGTTCTTC
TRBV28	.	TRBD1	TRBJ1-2	CASSLVGTGDGYTF	TGTGCCAGCAGTTTAGTTGGGACAGGGGATGGCTACACCTTC
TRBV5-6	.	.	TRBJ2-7	CASSLGIVGYEQYF	TGTGCCAGCAGCTTGGGCATCGTGGGGTACGAGCAGTACTTC
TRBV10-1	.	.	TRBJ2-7	CASLPLDRPWEQYF	TGCGCCAGCCTCCCATTGGACAGACCTTGGGAGCAGTACTTC
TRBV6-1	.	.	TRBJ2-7	CASGTRRVSYEQYF	TGTGCCAGCGGTACTCGACGGGTCTCCTACGAGCAGTACTTC
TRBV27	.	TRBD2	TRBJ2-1	CASSSGRFHNEQFF	TGTGCCAGCAGCAGCGGGAGGTTCCACAATGAGCAGTTCTTC
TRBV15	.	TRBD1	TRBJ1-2	CATSREGGQGSGYTF	TGTGCCACCAGCAGGGAGGGTGGACAGGGGTCTGGCTACACCTTC